The clone carrying this T cell receptor beta chain has just a few counts. The entry originates in a study of tumor T cells in aggressive B-cell lymphoma. Clones were read by immunoSEQ multiplex PCR, and TCRdb kept only the in-frame ones, dropping some. The repertoire consists of 9,000 or so clones, with roughly 85% occurring once and the leading ten covering around 3.3%. Germline lookup yields CDR1 SGHRS and CDR2 YFSETQ. The CDR3 consists of 15 residues. Unmatched junction bases numbered 1, after V lost 1 base and J lost 0 bases. Sequencing was carried out using tumor tissue. The rearrangement joins TRBV5-1 to TRBJ1-3; 7 positions match TRBD1. This TCR derives from an adult with diffuse large B cell lymphoma. The CDR3 sequence: CASSLTGASGNTIYF. Written as DNA, the CDR3 is TGCGCCAGCAGCTTGACAGGGGCCTCTGGAAACACCATATATTTT.